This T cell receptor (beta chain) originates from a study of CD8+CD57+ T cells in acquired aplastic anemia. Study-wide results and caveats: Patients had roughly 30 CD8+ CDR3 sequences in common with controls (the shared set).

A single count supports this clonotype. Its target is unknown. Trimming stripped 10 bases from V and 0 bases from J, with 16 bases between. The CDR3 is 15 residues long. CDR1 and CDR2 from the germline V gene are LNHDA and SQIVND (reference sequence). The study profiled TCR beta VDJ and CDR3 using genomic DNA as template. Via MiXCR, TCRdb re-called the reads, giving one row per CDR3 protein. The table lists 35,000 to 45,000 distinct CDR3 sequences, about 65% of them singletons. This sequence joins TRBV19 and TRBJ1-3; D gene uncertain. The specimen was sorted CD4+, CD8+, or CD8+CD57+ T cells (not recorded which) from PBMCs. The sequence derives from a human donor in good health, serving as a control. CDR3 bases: TGTGCCACGTCGTATGGGGAAGGCTCTGGAAACACCATATATTTT. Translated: CATSYGEGSGNTIYF.